This is a list of T cell receptor beta chains from one sample in a study of technical replicates of blood from a handful of donors. Assay: immunoSEQ multiplex PCR; the TCRdb copy retains only in-frame clones and omits some. The sample contains about 82,000 clones, nearly 96% of which appear only once. Sequencing was done on a sample of T cells isolated from PBMCs. The receptors originated from a human donor in good health. Each CDR3 is given with its conserved first and last residue. Each record gives: V gene, D gene, J gene, clone size, CDR3 protein, CDR3 DNA. The D gene is left open where the match is weak. Size is omitted from some rows. Given values are once, few, many or a class for expanded clones.

TRBV2	NA	TRBJ2-5	NA	CASANFRVETQYF	TGTGCCAGCGCCAATTTCAGGGTTGAGACCCAGTACTTC
TRBV30	NA	TRBJ1-5	NA	CAWGQYNQPQHF	TGTGCCTGGGGACAGTACAATCAGCCCCAGCATTTT
TRBV19	TRBD2	TRBJ2-3	NA	CASSIELAGGADTQYF	TGTGCCAGTAGTATAGAACTAGCGGGAGGAGCGGATACGCAGTATTTT
TRBV28	TRBD1	TRBJ1-1	once	CASRDTQGARTEAFF	TGTGCCAGCAGAGATACTCAGGGGGCGCGCACTGAAGCTTTCTTT
TRBV5-1	NA	TRBJ2-7	NA	CASSRNAGESYEQYF	TGCGCCAGCAGCAGAAATGCAGGGGAATCCTACGAGCAGTACTTC
TRBV19	TRBD1	TRBJ2-7	NA	CASSVLGTVSYEQYF	TGTGCCAGTAGTGTCCTCGGGACAGTTTCCTACGAGCAGTACTTC
TRBV7-3	NA	TRBJ2-6	NA	CASSYTGPGANVLTF	TGTGCCAGCAGTTACACAGGGCCTGGGGCCAACGTCCTGACTTTC
TRBV7-9	NA	TRBJ2-2	NA	CADLGHLNTGELFF	TGTGCCGACTTGGGACACCTGAACACCGGGGAGCTGTTTTTT
TRBV5-1	NA	TRBJ2-5	NA	CASSLVYRDRETQYF	TGCGCCAGCAGCTTGGTCTACAGGGATAGGGAGACCCAGTACTTC
TRBV5-1	NA	TRBJ1-2	NA	CASSSAGEAGGYTF	TGCGCCAGCAGTTCGGCGGGCGAAGCGGGCGGCTACACCTTC
TRBV19	NA	TRBJ2-1	NA	CASSIASSYNEQFF	TGTGCCAGTAGTATTGCATCCAGTTACAATGAGCAGTTCTTC
TRBV7-2	NA	TRBJ2-7	NA	CASGRGGLEQYF	TGTGCCAGCGGCCGTGGAGGTCTGGAGCAGTACTTC
TRBV4-3	TRBD1	TRBJ2-7	NA	CASSQAGQGIYEQYF	TGCGCCAGCAGCCAAGCGGGACAGGGGATATACGAGCAGTACTTC